These T cell receptor beta chains were read from a single sample in a study of T cell responses to AZD1222 COVID-19 vaccine. Method: immunoSEQ multiplex PCR; TCRdb's copy keeps in-frame clones and lacks some. The sample carries 150,000 or so clones, about 93% recorded once. The material was peripheral blood, obtained on day 0 of AZD1222 vaccination. These receptors all come from an adult in good health. Both conserved end residues are part of each CDR3. The order of the fields is J gene, clone size, D gene, V gene, CDR3 DNA, CDR3 protein. A D gene is named only where the DNA matches it firmly. Size values are once, few and many counts, or a class for expanded clones, and some rows have none.

J: TRBJ1-1
size: -
D: TRBD1
V: TRBV30
DNA: TGTGCCTGGAGTGCGCAGGGGGCGGCTCGAGCTTTCTTT
CDR3: CAWSAQGAARAFF

J: TRBJ1-2
size: -
D: TRBD1
V: TRBV5-1
DNA: TGCGCCAGCAGCTTGGCCAGGGGGCTGGTCTCGAACTATGGCTACACCTTC
CDR3: CASSLARGLVSNYGYTF

J: TRBJ1-2
size: -
D: -
V: TRBV30
DNA: TGTGCCTGGAGTAAGGACGTACTAATTTCGAGGTATCGCTACACCTTC
CDR3: CAWSKDVLISRYRYTF

J: TRBJ1-1
size: -
D: -
V: TRBV10-3
DNA: TGTGCCATGCGGGGCCTCCTGAACACTGAAGCTTTCTTT
CDR3: CAMRGLLNTEAFF

J: TRBJ1-6
size: -
D: -
V: TRBV3-1/TRBV3-2
DNA: TGTGCCAGCAGCCCGCAGTATAATTCACCCCTCCACTTT
CDR3: CASSPQYNSPLHF

J: TRBJ1-4
size: -
D: -
V: TRBV5-8
DNA: TGTGCCAGCAGCCGGGCTGGGCGGGAAAAACTGTTTTTT
CDR3: CASSRAGREKLFF

J: TRBJ2-7
size: once
D: -
V: TRBV9
DNA: TGTGCCAGCAGCGTAGACCCAGGTGGGGGGTCCTACGAGCAGTACTTC
CDR3: CASSVDPGGGSYEQYF

J: TRBJ1-2
size: -
D: -
V: TRBV27
DNA: TGTGCCAGCAGTTTATCCGGGACACCGAACTATGGCTACACCTTC
CDR3: CASSLSGTPNYGYTF

J: TRBJ1-2
size: -
D: -
V: TRBV12-3/TRBV12-4
DNA: TGTGCCAGCAGTTTAGGCCCCTTGAGGGCCTACACCTTC
CDR3: CASSLGPLRAYTF

J: TRBJ1-1
size: -
D: -
V: TRBV3-1/TRBV3-2
DNA: TGTGCCAGCAGGGATCTGGGGGGGGGCTTTGAAGCTTTCTTT
CDR3: CASRDLGGGFEAFF

J: TRBJ1-5
size: -
D: -
V: TRBV10-3
DNA: TGTGCCATCAGTGTTTCAGGGAACAATCAGCCCCAGCATTTT
CDR3: CAISVSGNNQPQHF

J: TRBJ2-1
size: -
D: -
V: TRBV29-1
DNA: TGCAGCGTCGTCACAGACAATGAGCAGTTCTTC
CDR3: CSVVTDNEQFF

J: TRBJ1-1
size: -
D: -
V: TRBV2
DNA: TGTGCCAGCAGTGAAGGAGGAGTGAACACTGAAGCTTTCTTT
CDR3: CASSEGGVNTEAFF

J: TRBJ2-3
size: -
D: TRBD2
V: TRBV5-1
DNA: TGCGCCAGCAGCTTGGTGCGGGAGGCAGATACGCAGTATTTT
CDR3: CASSLVREADTQYF

J: TRBJ1-3
size: once
D: -
V: TRBV2
DNA: TGTGCCAGCAGTCCCACCGACAGGCCACTCTCTGGAAACACCATATATTTT
CDR3: CASSPTDRPLSGNTIYF

J: TRBJ1-6
size: -
D: TRBD1
V: TRBV2
DNA: TGTGCCAGCAGTGAAGACCGGACAGGGATTTCACCCCTCCACTTT
CDR3: CASSEDRTGISPLHF

J: TRBJ2-2
size: once
D: TRBD2
V: TRBV9
DNA: TGTGCCAGCAGCGTTGGGACTAGCGGGAGTTCGACGAACACCGGGGAGCTGTTTTTT
CDR3: CASSVGTSGSSTNTGELFF

J: TRBJ1-2
size: -
D: -
V: TRBV28
DNA: TGTGCCAGCAGTGGGATTACTAATATCATCTATGGCTACACCTTC
CDR3: CASSGITNIIYGYTF

J: TRBJ1-4
size: -
D: -
V: TRBV6-5
DNA: TGTGCCAGCGCCCGGGGCACTAATGAAAAACTGTTTTTT
CDR3: CASARGTNEKLFF

J: TRBJ1-5
size: -
D: -
V: TRBV6-5
DNA: TGTGCCAGCAGCCAGGGAAGCAATCAGCCCCAGCATTTT
CDR3: CASSQGSNQPQHF

J: TRBJ1-4
size: -
D: -
V: TRBV6-6
DNA: TGTGCCAGCAGTGCCCCCCAGGTAGCTAATGAAAAACTGTTTTTT
CDR3: CASSAPQVANEKLFF

J: TRBJ1-1
size: -
D: TRBD1
V: TRBV29-1
DNA: TGCAGCGTTCGACAGGGGTATAACACTGAAGCTTTCTTT
CDR3: CSVRQGYNTEAFF

J: TRBJ1-4
size: -
D: -
V: TRBV30
DNA: TGTGCCTGGAGTGTAGGGTCGGGGGCGTATGAAAAACTGTTTTTT
CDR3: CAWSVGSGAYEKLFF

J: TRBJ1-2
size: -
D: TRBD1
V: TRBV2
DNA: TGTGCCAGCAGTGAAGCAGCAGGGGGCGCTGCGGGTGGCTACACCTTC
CDR3: CASSEAAGGAAGGYTF

J: TRBJ2-2
size: -
D: TRBD1
V: TRBV28
DNA: TGTGCCAGCAGTTTCGAATACGGGACAGGGGCCACCGGGGAGCTGTTTTTT
CDR3: CASSFEYGTGATGELFF

J: TRBJ1-1
size: -
D: -
V: TRBV6-4
DNA: TGTGCCAGCAGTGCCGTCGAGGGGGGGCGGTCTGAAGCTTTCTTT
CDR3: CASSAVEGGRSEAFF

J: TRBJ1-4
size: -
D: TRBD1
V: TRBV19
DNA: TGTGCCAGTAGTTCCAGGGGGCGAGGGTATGAAAAACTGTTTTTT
CDR3: CASSSRGRGYEKLFF

J: TRBJ2-2
size: -
D: -
V: TRBV27
DNA: TGTGCCAGCAGTTTACCATCGGACACCGGGGAGCTGTTTTTT
CDR3: CASSLPSDTGELFF

J: TRBJ1-1
size: -
D: -
V: TRBV9
DNA: TGTGCCAGCAGCGCGGAACTTTTTTTAGCGAACACTGAAGCTTTCTTT
CDR3: CASSAELFLANTEAFF

J: TRBJ1-1
size: -
D: -
V: TRBV5-4
DNA: TGTGCCAGCAGCTTGATGCCTTTTCCCGAAGCTTTCTTT
CDR3: CASSLMPFPEAFF

J: TRBJ2-1
size: -
D: -
V: TRBV3-1/TRBV3-2
DNA: TGTGCCAGCAGCCCCATGCCCCTAGCACGCTCCTACAATGAGCAGTTCTTC
CDR3: CASSPMPLARSYNEQFF

J: TRBJ2-7
size: -
D: -
V: TRBV7-9
DNA: TGTGCCAGCAGATCTAGGCCTGGTAGAAGATACGAGCAGTACTTC
CDR3: CASRSRPGRRYEQYF

J: TRBJ2-5
size: -
D: -
V: TRBV5-4
DNA: TGTGCCAGCAGCTTCCAAGAGACCCAGTACTTC
CDR3: CASSFQETQYF

J: TRBJ2-7
size: -
D: TRBD1
V: TRBV28
DNA: TGTGCCAGCAGTTTATGGGACAGGGGGCTGCACGAGCAGTACTTC
CDR3: CASSLWDRGLHEQYF

J: TRBJ2-7
size: once
D: -
V: TRBV28
DNA: TGTGCCAGCTGTACGGTAGGGTACGAGCAGTACTTC
CDR3: CASCTVGYEQYF

J: TRBJ2-2
size: -
D: -
V: TRBV7-8
DNA: TGTGCCAGCAGTCAGGGGAAGGACCTAACACCGAACACCGGGGAGCTGTTTTTT
CDR3: CASSQGKDLTPNTGELFF

J: TRBJ2-7
size: -
D: -
V: TRBV7-6
DNA: TGTGCCAGCAGCTCAAGGACAGAATACGAGCAGTACTTC
CDR3: CASSSRTEYEQYF

J: TRBJ2-3
size: once
D: -
V: TRBV5-4
DNA: TGTGCCAGCAGCTTGGTCGGGAGCAGCACAGATACGCAGTATTTT
CDR3: CASSLVGSSTDTQYF

J: TRBJ2-1
size: -
D: -
V: TRBV2
DNA: TGTGCCAGCACCCCGGAGGCCTCCGGTTCCTACAATGAGCAGTTCTTC
CDR3: CASTPEASGSYNEQFF

J: TRBJ1-3
size: -
D: TRBD1
V: TRBV27
DNA: TGTGCCAGCAGGCGTAGGACAGGCCGATTCTCTGGAAACACCATATATTTT
CDR3: CASRRRTGRFSGNTIYF

J: TRBJ2-3
size: once
D: -
V: TRBV29-1
DNA: TGCAGCGTTCAGGGGAACACAGATACGCAGTATTTT
CDR3: CSVQGNTDTQYF

J: TRBJ1-1
size: -
D: -
V: TRBV4-1
DNA: TGCGCCAGCAGCCAAATACAAGCGAACACTGAAGCTTTCTTT
CDR3: CASSQIQANTEAFF

J: TRBJ1-1
size: -
D: -
V: TRBV6-5
DNA: TGTGCCAGCAGTTACAGGGATAACCGTGAAGCTTTCTTT
CDR3: CASSYRDNREAFF

J: TRBJ1-4
size: -
D: -
V: TRBV5-1
DNA: TGCGCCAGCAGCTTGGATCCCCCCGGTGCTACTAGCTGGGAAAAACTGTTTTTT
CDR3: CASSLDPPGATSWEKLFF

J: TRBJ2-5
size: -
D: -
V: TRBV30
DNA: TGTGCCTGGAGCCCTCTCCGGGGCCAAGAGACCCAGTACTTC
CDR3: CAWSPLRGQETQYF

J: TRBJ2-3
size: -
D: -
V: TRBV19
DNA: TGTGCCAGTAGTATAGATGGGGGCCAGGGGCGAGTGGCGCTCACAGATACGCAGTATTTT
CDR3: CASSIDGGQGRVALTDTQYF

J: TRBJ1-1
size: -
D: -
V: TRBV30
DNA: TGTGCCTGGAGTTATAACAGGCCCCATACTGAAGCTTTCTTT
CDR3: CAWSYNRPHTEAFF

J: TRBJ1-1
size: -
D: -
V: TRBV19
DNA: TGTGCCAGTAGTCCAGTGAACACTGAAGCTTTCTTT
CDR3: CASSPVNTEAFF

J: TRBJ1-1
size: -
D: TRBD1
V: TRBV25-1
DNA: TGTGCCAGCTATTCGACAGGGTTCACTGAAGCTTTCTTT
CDR3: CASYSTGFTEAFF

J: TRBJ2-1
size: once
D: -
V: TRBV10-1
DNA: TGCGCCAGCAGTTCCACAGAGGCTGGAAGGGGCTCCTACAATGAGCAGTTCTTC
CDR3: CASSSTEAGRGSYNEQFF

J: TRBJ2-7
size: -
D: -
V: TRBV7-2
DNA: TGTGCCAGCAGCTTAGAGGGGGGACGCTACGAGCAGTACTTC
CDR3: CASSLEGGRYEQYF

J: TRBJ2-5
size: -
D: -
V: TRBV7-6
DNA: TGTGCCAGCAGCCCCGACGGGTGGGAGACCCAGTACTTC
CDR3: CASSPDGWETQYF